A single sample is the source of the 18 T cell receptor beta chains below, sequenced in a study of blood T cells in healthy people across ages. Combining a sample-barcoded 5' primer with a J-beta primer mix, a second PCR ran for about 6 to 12 cycles. TCRdb analysed the 5' RACE reads with MiXCR anew, one entry per CDR3 protein. The table lists some 1 million distinct CDR3 sequences, 40% to 50% of them singletons. Input material: blood. These receptors were taken from a woman aged 55-69 years in good health.

This clonotype occurred a few times. This chain connects TRBV20-1 to TRBJ1-2; weak D call: TRBD1 (6 bases). Germline V gene sequence: CDR1 DFQATT, CDR2 SNEGSKA (reference sequence). The CDR3 has 14 amino acids. V was clipped by 4 bases and J by 6 bases, with 18 bases between them. The CDR3 DNA is TGCAGTGCTATTGAAGGGACATATGATCATGGCTACACCTTC. Amino acids: CSAIEGTYDHGYTF.

The chain links TRBV2 to TRBJ1-1; D possibly corresponds to TRBD1 (5 bases). V shed 6 bases and J shed 0 bases, with 11 bases lying between them. Germline CDR1 reads SNHLY; CDR2 reads FYNNEI. The CDR3 has 14 residues. The CDR3 nucleotides are TGTGCCAGCAGCCAAGGGGCGCTGAACACTGAAGCTTTCTTT. Translated: CASSQGALNTEAFF.

This clonotype has just a few counts. This chain uses TRBV20-1 with TRBJ2-7, with D tentatively TRBD1 (6 bases). Germline V gene sequence: CDR1 DFQATT, CDR2 SNEGSKA (reference sequence). V was pared by 5 bases and J by 3 bases, with 14 bases between. This CDR3 is 13 amino acids long. CDR3 protein: CSAPGQTRYEQYF. The CDR3 region has the DNA TGCAGTGCTCCGGGACAAACCCGCTACGAGCAGTACTTC.

This chain joins TRBV20-1 and TRBJ2-2, with D possibly being TRBD1 or TRBD2 (7 bases each). V shed 3 bases and J shed 4 bases, with 15 bases lying between them. The CDR3 runs to 15 residues. Germline V gene lookup returns CDR1 DFQATT and CDR2 SNEGSKA (reference sequence). CDR3 loop: CSARGGTALTGELFF. DNA for the CDR3: TGCAGTGCTAGGGGGGGGACAGCCCTCACCGGGGAGCTGTTTTTT.

The chain combines TRBV5-1 with TRBJ2-7; D might be TRBD1 or TRBD2, each matching 5 bases. The germline gives CDR1 SGHRS, CDR2 YFSETQ. The CDR3 is 13 residues long. Trimming left V 4 bases short and J 2 bases short, with 10 bases between. The CDR3 DNA follows: TGCGCCAGCAGCCTACGGGACGCCTACGAGCAGTACTTC. Its protein product is CASSLRDAYEQYF.

This chain uses TRBV6-2 or TRBV6-3 with TRBJ1-1, with a tentative D call TRBD1 (6 bases). The CDR3 has 14 amino acids. Trimming removed 5 bases at V and 1 base at J, with 11 bases between. Germline CDR1 reads MNHEY; CDR2 reads SVGEGT. Written as DNA, the CDR3 is TGTGCCAGCAGTGTGAAGGGGGAGAACACTGAAGCTTTCTTT. It translates to CASSVKGENTEAFF.

This clonotype was observed many times. In DNA, the CDR3 is TGCAGTGCTAGAGATCGAAAGCGACCCGGGAGGTCCTACAATGAGCAGTTCTTC. Protein product: CSARDRKRPGRSYNEQFF. V gene TRBV20-1 combines with J gene TRBJ2-1; 7 bases line up with TRBD2. With V trimmed by 0 bases and J by 1 base, 12 bases remained unmatched. Looked up from germline, CDR1 is DFQATT and CDR2 is SNEGSKA (reference sequence). This CDR3 has 18 residues.

This clonotype was counted only a few times. The chain carries TRBV5-6 and TRBJ2-3; D gene ambiguous. Between the trimmed V and J ends, which lost 1 base and 0 bases, there was a span of 12 bases. This CDR3 is built from 16 residues. The germline CDR1 and CDR2 sequences are SGHDT and YYEEEE. As DNA, the CDR3 is TGTGCCAGCAGCTTGTCCCGCTTCACTAGCACAGATACGCAGTATTTT. Its protein product is CASSLSRFTSTDTQYF.

The V call is TRBV20-1, the J call TRBJ2-1; TRBD2 agrees at 10 bases. Germline lookup yields CDR1 DFQATT and CDR2 SNEGSKA (reference sequence). The CDR3 length is 15 residues. V shed 8 bases, J shed 5 bases, and the junction held 12 bases outside the gene matches. CDR3 nucleotides: TGCAGTTGTGACCCGAGCGGGAGGGTAAACAATGAGCAGTTCTTC. This sequence encodes CSCDPSGRVNNEQFF.

The DNA of the CDR3 is TGCAGTGCTAGAGATATGGGACTAGCGGGACCTGAGCAGTTCTTC. Translation: CSARDMGLAGPEQFF. The V and J genes are TRBV20-1 and TRBJ2-1; 13 bases line up with TRBD2. The CDR3 is made up of 15 amino acids. V was pared by 0 bases and J by 9 bases, with 5 bases of the junction left unmatched. Germline V gene data show CDR1 as DFQATT and CDR2 as SNEGSKA (reference sequence).

The chain is built from TRBV28 and TRBJ2-5; 7 bases agree with TRBD2. CDR1 and CDR2 (germline): MDHEN, SYDVKM. The trim removed 6 bases at V and 11 bases at J, leaving 21 bases unmatched. The CDR3 extends over 16 amino acids. CDR3 sequence: CASSLGGAGNYNEQYF. In DNA form, the CDR3 reads TGTGCCAGCAGCCTGGGAGGGGCAGGGAACTACAATGAGCAGTACTTC.

V usage is TRBV10-3 and J usage is TRBJ1-6, with D possibly being TRBD1 (5 bases). This CDR3 region has 14 residues. V lost 4 bases, J lost 6 bases, and 10 bases lay in between. The germline V gene has CDR1 ENHRY and CDR2 SYGVKD. The CDR3, as DNA: TGTGCCATCAGTGTTCAGGGTGGTAATTCACCCCTCCACTTT. This gives the protein CAISVQGGNSPLHF.

This clonotype was picked up many times. Relative to the germline gene, one junction end is altered; a read error may explain this. This chain joins TRBV5-1 and TRBJ1-2; D is unresolved. The CDR3 extends over 12 amino acids. CDR1 is SGHRS and CDR2 is YFSETQ in the germline V gene. The CDR3 loop is CASSGGNYGYTF. CDR3 sequence (DNA): TGTGCCAGCAGCGGAGGAAACTATGGCTACACCTTC. Combining the CDR3 with reference TRBV5-1 and TRBJ1-2 gives the whole variable domain KAGVTQTPRYLIKTRGQQVTLSCSPISGHRSVSWYQQTPGQGLQFLFEYFSETQRNKGNFPGRFSGRQFSNSRSEMNVSTLELGDSALYLCASSGGNYGYTFGSGTRLTVV.

V gene TRBV25-1 combines with J gene TRBJ2-3; 7 bases align to TRBD2. CDR3 length equals 16 residues. Losses at the gene ends were 2 bases for V and 2 bases for J; bases not matched to a gene: 7. Germline values: CDR1 MGHDK, CDR2 SYGVNS. This CDR3 is CASSEAQRGNTDTQYF. The CDR3 DNA reads as TGTGCCAGCAGTGAAGCCCAGCGGGGAAACACAGATACGCAGTATTTT.

The gene calls are TRBV28 and TRBJ1-5; possible D gene TRBD1, 5 bases. Germline-derived CDR1 and CDR2 are MDHEN and SYDVKM. The CDR3 consists of 17 residues. Trimming took off 0 bases at V and 4 bases at J, with 16 bases between the two ends. The CDR3 region is CASSLWSGMGWNQPQHF. In DNA form, the CDR3 reads TGTGCCAGCAGTTTATGGTCAGGGATGGGTTGGAATCAGCCCCAGCATTTT. The full variable domain, in which reference TRBV28 and TRBJ1-5 provide the parts outside the CDR3, is DVKVTQSSRYLVKRTGEKVFLECVQDMDHENMFWYRQDPGLGLRLIYFSYDVKMKEKGDIPEGYSVSREKKERFSLILESASTNQTSMYLCASSLWSGMGWNQPQHFGDGTRLSIL.

This clonotype showed up many times. V is TRBV28 and J is TRBJ1-2, with TRBD1 matching over 8 bases. This CDR3 is built from 12 residues. The germline V gene has CDR1 MDHEN and CDR2 SYDVKM. V trimming: 7 bases; J trimming: 5 bases; junction bases outside the gene matches: 3. The CDR3 bases are TGTGCCAGCACCCGGACAGGGTATGGCTACACCTTC. It is translated as CASTRTGYGYTF.

V usage is TRBV12-5 and J usage is TRBJ2-3; D unclear. Germline values: CDR1 LGHNT, CDR2 FRNRAP. The V end lost 2 bases, the J end lost 4 bases, and 4 bases lay between the germline ends. The CDR3 covers 12 residues. The CDR3 is CASGLQPDTQYF. CDR3 coding DNA: TGTGCTAGTGGTTTGCAACCAGATACGCAGTATTTT.

This clonotype was counted many times. The chain employs TRBV6-5 and TRBJ2-7, with 8 bases identical to TRBD1. Trimming removed 6 bases from V and 2 bases from J; junction bases left unmatched: 6. This CDR3 has 14 amino acids. Per the germline V gene, CDR1 is MNHEY and CDR2 is SVGAGI. CDR3 nucleotides: TGTGCCAGCAGCCCGGGACAGGAGACCTACGAGCAGTACTTC. It is translated as CASSPGQETYEQYF.